This T cell receptor (beta chain) comes out of a study of response to subunit inactivated influenza vaccine. Whole-study results and caveats: The authors proposed limited new T cell recruitment per seasonal influenza vaccination.

As concerns this clonotype: Its antigen is undetermined.

The CDR3 is made up of 13 amino acids. V was pared by 7 bases and J by 0 bases, with 7 bases between. The germline V gene has CDR1 KGHDR and CDR2 SFDVKD. TCRdb passed the RT-PCR reads through MiXCR, listing each CDR3 protein once. The table shows 400,000 to 650,000 distinct CDR3 sequences, with 6.5% to 8% occurring only once. This chain links TRBV24-1 with TRBJ2-3; perhaps TRBD1 as D (5 bases). This sequence was found in a man aged 50 to 69 who received an inactivated influenza vaccine. Sequencing used PBMCs from blood, obtained roughly 24 months after vaccination. The CDR3 DNA reads as TGTGCCACCAGCGACAGAAGCACAGATACGCAGTATTTT. Translating gives CATSDRSTDTQYF.